This T cell receptor beta chain emerged from a study of graft-versus-host responses after intestinal transplantation. V lost 0 bases to trimming and J lost 4 bases; unmatched junction nucleotides: 8. This CDR3 has 16 residues. Germline CDR1 SGHRS, CDR2 YFSETQ. The data were produced by immunoSEQ multiplex PCR, yet TCRdb's version contains in-frame clones alone and is incomplete. Of about 54,000 clones listed, about 90% were seen once; the top ten hold approximately 5%. This sequence originates from a human patient who received an intestinal transplant, so some T cells may come from the graft donor. V usage is TRBV5-1 and J usage is TRBJ2-3; 7 positions agree with TRBD2. Specimen: PBMCs, collected nearly 670 days after intestinal transplant. The CDR3: CASSLAPTSAADTQYF. The DNA for the CDR3 is TGCGCCAGCAGCTTGGCCCCTACTAGCGCGGCAGATACGCAGTATTTT.